Listed here is a single TCR beta chain. This sample is part of a study of blood T cell repertoires in COVID-19. The CDR3 has 15 amino acids. The V and J ends lost 5 bases and 2 bases, in that order; junction bases with no gene match: 5. The germline V gene encodes CDR1 SGHNT and CDR2 YENEEA. Assay: immunoSEQ multiplex PCR; the TCRdb copy retains only in-frame clones and omits some. The table has 300,000 to 400,000 clones, 65% to 90% seen once. Those enrolled in Seattle joined during active infection and were followed longitudinally afterward. The sequenced material came from peripheral blood. The V gene is TRBV11-3, the J gene TRBJ2-2; the match to TRBD1 covers 7 bases. The TCR comes from a woman aged 55-69 years with COVID-19, enrolled during active disease. The DNA of the CDR3 is TGTGCCAGCAGCCCCGGGACAGCTAACACCGGGGAGCTGTTTTTT. Translating it yields CASSPGTANTGELFF.